The present entry profiles one T cell receptor beta chain with its context. These data are taken from a study of blood T cell repertoires in COVID-19. Original analysis: The authors estimated nucleated cell counts from reference gene primer amplification. Data came from immunoSEQ multiplex PCR; TCRdb stores just in-frame clones and leaves some out. D and trimming were read from the DNA, whereas the V and J calls and clone size are those reported in that table. The table shows approximately 200,000 clones, with roughly 81% occurring only once. The CDR3 contains 13 residues. Trimming left V 3 bases short and J 7 bases short, with 7 bases between. Germline assignment: CDR1 SGHTA and CDR2 FQGNSA.

The sequencing input was peripheral blood. The sequence derives from an elderly woman with COVID-19, enrolled during active disease. V gene TRBV7-2 combines with J gene TRBJ1-6, with D perhaps TRBD1 (6 bases). CDR3 sequence reads: CASSFTGNSPLHF. The CDR3 DNA reads as TGTGCCAGCAGCTTCACAGGGAATTCACCCCTCCACTTT. The entire variable domain, with the rest obtained from reference TRBV7-2 and TRBJ1-6, is as follows: GAGVSQSPSNKVTEKGKDVELRCDPISGHTALYWYRQSLGQGLEFLIYFQGNSAPDKSGLPSDRFSAERTGGSVSTLTIQRTQQEDSAVYLCASSFTGNSPLHFGNGTRLTVT.